This T cell receptor beta chain was sequenced for a study of beta chain features in type 1 diabetes. Regarding the study as a whole: In every one of the four CD4+ subsets, TCRB CDR3s were moderately but significantly shorter in Type 1 diabetes patients. In type 1 diabetes patients, VDJ junctions had fewer insertions; deletions at these junctions were more frequent.

This clone was counted ten times or more. Its antigen is not known. The CDR3 contains 17 residues. Germline V lookup: CDR1 MGHDK, CDR2 SYGVNS. V shed 4 bases, J shed 7 bases, and the junction held 16 bases outside the gene matches. Since all of the isolated RNA was reverse transcribed, expressed TCRB transcripts were what got sequenced. The method was immunoSEQ multiplex PCR; TCRdb's version includes in-frame clones alone and lacks a portion of them. The sample gives about 370,000 clones, about 10% of which show up once; about 0.6% is in the top ten. The clonotype comes from a man aged 25-45 years with type 1 diabetes. The specimen was central memory CD4+ T cells from blood. The chain carries TRBV25-1 and TRBJ2-1; TRBD2 agrees at 7 bases. This CDR3 is CASSAASGRESRNEQFF. DNA of the CDR3: TGTGCCAGCAGTGCGGCGTCAGGGCGGGAGAGCAGGAATGAGCAGTTCTTC. Together with reference TRBV25-1 and TRBJ2-1, the CDR3 gives the full variable domain: EADIYQTPRYLVIGTGKKITLECSQTMGHDKMYWYQQDPGMELHLIHYSYGVNSTEKGDLSSESTVSRIRTEHFPLTLESARPSHTSQYLCASSAASGRESRNEQFFGPGTRLTVL.